The rows below give T cell receptor beta chains drawn from one sample of a study of metastatic and nonmetastatic thyroid tumors. Using MiXCR, TCRdb re-called clones from the PCR reads. The data hold fewer than 40,000 clones, with roughly 35% observed a single time. The specimen was tumor tissue. Receptors were obtained from a female donor with papillary thyroid cancer or a benign thyroid nodule (not recorded which). Some clones in this sample may be carry-over from other donors' samples. CDR3s include the opening cysteine and the closing phenylalanine or tryptophan. A D gene is named only where the DNA matches it firmly. Clone sizes are given selectively: once, few, many, or a class where the clone is expanded.

TRBV6-1	many	TRBJ1-5	.	CASSERGSDQPQHF	TGTGCCAGCAGTGAAAGGGGGTCAGATCAGCCCCAGCATTTT
TRBV11-2	.	TRBJ2-5	.	CASSPSGTQYF	TGTGCCAGCAGCCCCTCTGGGACCCAGTACTTC
TRBV28	.	TRBJ2-5	.	CASSTPTGTETQYF	TGTGCCAGCAGTACCCCGACAGGCACAGAGACCCAGTACTTC
TRBV20-1	.	TRBJ2-1	.	CSAKLGRESSYNEQFF	TGCAGTGCTAAATTAGGGCGGGAAAGCTCCTACAATGAGCAGTTCTTC
TRBV30	.	TRBJ1-2	.	CAWSVPGDLYGYTF	TGTGCCTGGAGTGTACCTGGGGACCTCTATGGCTACACCTTC
TRBV30	.	TRBJ2-3	TRBD2	CAWREAGARTDTQYF	TGTGCCTGGAGGGAAGCGGGAGCCCGCACAGATACGCAGTATTTT
TRBV7-9	few	TRBJ1-2	.	CASSPRGENGYTF	TGTGCCAGCAGCCCCCGAGGGGAGAATGGCTACACCTTC
TRBV5-1	.	TRBJ2-1	TRBD2	CASSLTSGSWNEQFF	TGCGCCAGCAGCTTAACTAGCGGGAGTTGGAATGAGCAGTTCTTC
TRBV28	few	TRBJ1-4	.	CASSWGGSDLFF	TGTGCCAGCAGTTGGGGGGGCAGCGATTTGTTTTTT
TRBV5-1	.	TRBJ2-1	TRBD2	CASSLSGSSYNEQFF	TGCGCCAGCAGCTTGAGCGGGAGCTCCTACAATGAGCAGTTCTTC
TRBV4-3	.	TRBJ1-6	.	CASSQDLTLKVSLHF	TGCGCCAGCAGCCAAGATTTGACCCTAAAGGTGTCCCTCCACTTT
TRBV9	.	TRBJ2-1	TRBD2	CASKGLAGAGEQFF	TGTGCCAGCAAAGGACTAGCGGGGGCTGGTGAGCAGTTCTTC
TRBV4-2	many	TRBJ1-5	.	CASSQVGDPGHETQHF	TGTGCCAGCAGCCAAGTGGGGGACCCCGGCCACGAGACCCAGCATTTT
TRBV7-3	.	TRBJ1-2	.	CASSFLGGYGYTF	TGTGCCAGCAGTTTCCTGGGGGGCTATGGCTACACCTTC
TRBV2	few	TRBJ2-1	TRBD2	CASKREGPYNEQFF	TGTGCCAGCAAGCGGGAGGGCCCCTACAATGAGCAGTTCTTC
TRBV29-1	few	TRBJ2-3	TRBD2	CSVDGGRVRTDTQYF	TGCAGCGTTGACGGCGGGAGGGTGAGGACAGATACGCAGTATTTT
TRBV20-1	.	TRBJ2-7	TRBD1	CSARRQGYEQYF	TGCAGTGCTAGGAGACAGGGTTACGAGCAGTACTTC
TRBV11-1	.	TRBJ1-3	.	CASSLAPDPGNTIYF	TGTGCCAGCAGCTTAGCGCCAGACCCTGGAAACACCATATATTTT
TRBV28	.	TRBJ1-6	.	CASSLLGKSPLHF	TGTGCCAGCAGTTTATTAGGGAAATCACCCCTCCACTTT
TRBV19	few	TRBJ2-1	TRBD1	CASSRMWDRAYNEQFF	TGTGCCAGTAGCCGGATGTGGGACAGGGCCTACAATGAGCAGTTCTTC
TRBV28	large	TRBJ2-7	.	CASSPPFHSYEQYF	TGTGCCAGCAGCCCCCCTTTTCATAGTTACGAGCAGTACTTC
TRBV19	.	TRBJ2-2	.	CASSILGDGELFF	TGTGCCAGTAGTATCTTGGGGGACGGGGAGCTGTTTTTT
TRBV30	.	TRBJ1-1	TRBD1	CACRRGGPTGTEAFF	TGTGCCTGCCGTAGAGGGGGCCCGACTGGGACTGAAGCTTTCTTT
TRBV30	few	TRBJ1-2	.	CAWRRTLGTYGYTF	TGTGCCTGGAGGAGGACTCTAGGTACCTATGGCTACACCTTC
TRBV6-2/TRBV6-3	few	TRBJ2-7	.	CASSYAGAGPSYEQYF	TGTGCCAGCAGTTACGCTGGGGCGGGACCCTCCTACGAGCAGTACTTC
TRBV19	few	TRBJ1-5	.	CASSLNSNQPQHF	TGTGCCAGTAGCCTGAATAGCAATCAGCCCCAGCATTTT
TRBV6-1	.	TRBJ2-1	TRBD2	CASSVREVNEQFF	TGTGCCAGCAGTGTCCGGGAGGTGAATGAGCAGTTCTTC
TRBV6-2/TRBV6-3	.	TRBJ2-1	.	CASSYGLPLDNEQFF	TGTGCCAGCAGTTACGGGCTACCGCTCGACAATGAGCAGTTCTTC
TRBV11-3	.	TRBJ1-3	.	CASSNRQASGNTIYF	TGTGCCAGCAGCAACCGACAGGCCTCTGGAAACACCATATATTTT
TRBV12-3/TRBV12-4	few	TRBJ1-3	.	CASSPGGGNTIYF	TGTGCCAGCAGCCCCGGGGGGGGAAACACCATATATTTT
TRBV6-1	few	TRBJ2-7	TRBD1	CASSGPDRGVNEQYF	TGTGCCAGCAGTGGTCCAGACAGGGGCGTGAACGAGCAGTACTTC
TRBV29-1	.	TRBJ1-3	.	CSVESGAGNTIYF	TGCAGCGTTGAATCGGGAGCTGGAAACACCATATATTTT
TRBV29-1	few	TRBJ2-1	.	CSVEDYNEQFF	TGCAGCGTTGAAGACTACAATGAGCAGTTCTTC
TRBV6-1	.	TRBJ2-3	TRBD2	CASSSGSGSTDTQYF	TGTGCCAGCAGTAGCGGTAGCGGGAGCACAGATACGCAGTATTTT
TRBV30	.	TRBJ1-2	.	CAWSLGRDYGYTF	TGTGCCTGGAGTCTAGGCAGGGACTATGGCTACACCTTC
TRBV12-3/TRBV12-4	.	TRBJ1-5	.	CASSFGQQPQHF	TGTGCCAGCAGTTTCGGGCAGCAGCCCCAGCATTTT
TRBV11-2	.	TRBJ2-7	.	CASSLEPNYEQYF	TGTGCCAGCAGCTTAGAACCAAACTACGAGCAGTACTTC
TRBV6-5	.	TRBJ1-5	.	CASSYSGGPQHF	TGTGCCAGCAGTTACTCAGGAGGGCCCCAGCATTTT
TRBV15	.	TRBJ2-6	TRBD1	CATRSGGAGANVLTF	TGTGCCACCAGGTCAGGGGGCGCTGGGGCCAACGTCCTGACTTTC
TRBV30	.	TRBJ2-7	TRBD2	CAWIKAGGYEQYF	TGTGCCTGGATCAAAGCGGGAGGGTACGAGCAGTACTTC
TRBV12-3/TRBV12-4	.	TRBJ1-2	.	CASSLWGGPNYGYTF	TGTGCCAGCAGTTTGTGGGGGGGACCTAACTATGGCTACACCTTC
TRBV6-5	few	TRBJ1-5	.	CASSYSAGGQPQHF	TGTGCCAGCAGTTACTCGGCAGGAGGCCAGCCCCAGCATTTT
TRBV6-1	.	TRBJ2-1	TRBD2	CASSAGASGSDEQFF	TGTGCCAGCAGTGCAGGGGCTAGCGGGAGTGATGAGCAGTTCTTC
TRBV11-2	.	TRBJ2-1	TRBD2	CASSLDAAAGGLSEQFF	TGTGCCAGCAGCTTAGACGCGGCGGCGGGAGGTTTGAGTGAGCAGTTCTTC
TRBV12-3/TRBV12-4	many	TRBJ2-2	.	CASSLIQYTGELFF	TGTGCCAGCAGTTTAATACAGTATACCGGGGAGCTGTTTTTT
TRBV6-1	.	TRBJ2-5	TRBD2	CASSVSGQETQYF	TGTGCCAGCAGCGTTAGCGGGCAAGAGACCCAGTACTTC
TRBV20-1	.	TRBJ1-2	TRBD1	CSARVSGTGRIGGYTF	TGCAGTGCTAGAGTTTCCGGGACAGGGAGGATAGGTGGCTACACCTTC
TRBV27	few	TRBJ2-1	TRBD2	CASSSLAEDTPLYNEQFF	TGTGCCAGCAGCTCCCTAGCGGAAGATACTCCACTTTACAATGAGCAGTTCTTC
TRBV5-1	.	TRBJ1-1	.	CASSLGSRDSAFF	TGCGCCAGCAGCTTGGGTAGTAGGGACTCAGCTTTCTTT
TRBV7-2	.	TRBJ2-7	.	CASSLGPNSYEQYF	TGTGCCAGCAGCTTGGGGCCAAACTCCTACGAGCAGTACTTC